This paragraph covers one T cell receptor beta chain sequence. Its antigen remains unknown. This entry comes from a study of T cell repertoires in cytomegalovirus infection. CDR1 is MNHNY and CDR2 is SVGAGI in the germline V gene (reference sequence). The CDR3 has 15 residues. The ends were cut back, 5 bases at V and 2 bases at J, with 14 bases in the middle. TCRdb re-analysed the reads in MiXCR, keeping a single row per CDR3 protein. In the table there are 7,400 or so distinct CDR3 sequences, 45% to 60% of which are singletons. The V and J genes are TRBV6-6 and TRBJ2-3; tentative D call: TRBD1 (5 bases). Sequenced: PBMCs, sequenced either directly or after in vitro stimulation (not recorded which). This receptor was identified in a human donor in good health (CMV status not recorded). Some clones in this sample may be carry-over from other donors' samples. Here the CDR3 DNA reads TGTGCCAGCAGTCATACGGCAGGGCTCACAGATACGCAGTATTTT. It codes for CASSHTAGLTDTQYF.